The 17 T cell receptor beta chains below all came from one sample that was sequenced in a study of T cell responses to AZD1222 COVID-19 vaccine. Sequenced by immunoSEQ multiplex PCR; TCRdb stores in-frame clones only, minus some. The profile shows 150,000 or so clones, 80% to 95% of them singletons. This material consisted of peripheral blood, taken on day 0 of AZD1222 vaccination. These receptor sequences come from an adult in good health.

V and J are TRBV28 and TRBJ2-3; perhaps TRBD1 as D (6 bases). The CDR3 totals 14 residues. CDR1 MDHEN and CDR2 SYDVKM come from the germline V gene. The V gene lost 6 bases and the J gene lost 0 bases, with 10 bases spanning the gap. For the CDR3, the DNA is TGTGCCAGCAGGGGACACCTAAGCACAGATACGCAGTATTTT. As protein: CASRGHLSTDTQYF. The whole variable domain, remainder taken from reference TRBV28 and TRBJ2-3, is DVKVTQSSRYLVKRTGEKVFLECVQDMDHENMFWYRQDPGLGLRLIYFSYDVKMKEKGDIPEGYSVSREKKERFSLILESASTNQTSMYLCASRGHLSTDTQYFGPGTRLTVL.

CDR3 region: CASSLEGEPQHF. DNA of the CDR3: TGTGCCAGCAGCCTCGAGGGTGAGCCCCAGCATTTT. The gene calls are TRBV11-2 and TRBJ1-5; D gene unclear. This CDR3 is built from 12 residues. V was pared by 5 bases and J by 8 bases, with 10 bases between. Germline V gene sequence: CDR1 SGHAT, CDR2 FQNNGV.

The chain has TRBV19 and TRBJ1-1; tentatively, D is TRBD1 (5 bases). V was trimmed by 0 bases and J by 3 bases, leaving 11 bases between them. Germline CDR1 is LNHDA and CDR2 is SQIVND (reference sequence). The CDR3 spans 15 residues. CDR3 sequence reads: CASSIDGTDHTEAFF. CDR3 coding DNA: TGTGCCAGTAGTATAGATGGGACCGATCACACTGAAGCTTTCTTT.

This clone showed up just once. This chain connects TRBV6-5 to TRBJ1-1, with a tentative D call TRBD1 (6 bases). The ends were cut back, 2 bases at V and 1 base at J, with 11 bases in the middle. This CDR3 comprises 15 residues. Germline-derived CDR1 and CDR2 are MNHEY and SVGAGI. The CDR3 nucleotides are TGTGCCAGCAGTTACGGGGGACAACCGAACACTGAAGCTTTCTTT. It codes for CASSYGGQPNTEAFF.

The chain employs TRBV5-1 and TRBJ1-2; 9 nucleotides line up with TRBD1. CDR3 length: 14 residues. Germline lookup yields CDR1 SGHRS and CDR2 YFSETQ. Trimming took 7 bases from V and 7 from J; bases not matched to a gene: 11. The CDR3 sequence is CASGRTGDDSGYTF. The CDR3 DNA is TGCGCCAGCGGACGGACAGGGGACGATTCTGGCTACACCTTC.

The genes are TRBV11-2 and TRBJ1-3; D is unresolved. Looked up from germline, CDR1 is SGHAT and CDR2 is FQNNGV. The CDR3 totals 14 residues. Trimming removed 1 base at V and 4 bases at J, with 8 bases between. The CDR3 DNA reads as TGTGCCAGCAGCTTAGGGCTAGTCGGAAACACCATATATTTT. This codes for CASSLGLVGNTIYF.

V gene TRBV15 combines with J gene TRBJ2-1; a possible D gene is TRBD2 (5 bases). V was cut by 0 bases and J by 3 bases, with 9 bases left in between. This CDR3 spans 15 amino acids. Germline V gene data show CDR1 as LNHNV and CDR2 as YYDKDF (reference sequence). Written as DNA, the CDR3 is TGTGCCACCAGCAGAGATTCTCGGGACTACAATGAGCAGTTCTTC. It translates to CATSRDSRDYNEQFF.

The V gene is TRBV13, the J gene TRBJ2-2; 7 bases match TRBD1. The trim removed 0 bases at V and 0 bases at J, leaving 4 bases unmatched. Germline V gene data show CDR1 as PRHDT and CDR2 as FYEKMQ (reference sequence). The CDR3 is 17 amino acids. The DNA for the CDR3 is TGTGCCAGCAGCTTAGGACAGGGGCTTTCGAACACCGGGGAGCTGTTTTTT. It translates to CASSLGQGLSNTGELFF.

V usage is TRBV5-1 and J usage is TRBJ1-2; D possibly corresponds to TRBD1 (5 bases). The germline gives CDR1 SGHRS, CDR2 YFSETQ. The CDR3 spans 14 residues. V gave up 4 bases and J gave up 4 bases, with 14 bases separating them. Here the CDR3 DNA reads TGCGCCAGCAGCCAATCTACGGGGGGCTATGGCTACACCTTC. Residues: CASSQSTGGYGYTF.

For the CDR3, the DNA is TGTGCCAGCAGCCCAGGACAGGGGACCGGGGCCAACGTCCTGACTTTC. This codes for CASSPGQGTGANVLTF. This chain joins TRBV9 and TRBJ2-6; 9 bases agree with TRBD1. The CDR3 covers 16 residues. Germline CDR1 reads SGDLS; CDR2 reads YYNGEE. The J segment lost 4 bases and the V segment lost 4 bases, leaving 6 bases of the junction unmatched. The variable domain in full, completed from reference TRBV9 and TRBJ2-6, reads DSGVTQTPKHLITATGQRVTLRCSPRSGDLSVYWYQQSLDQGLQFLIQYYNGEERAKGNILERFSAQQFPDLHSELNLSSLELGDSALYFCASSPGQGTGANVLTFGAGSRLTVL.

The chain links TRBV7-9 to TRBJ1-2; 11 bases are a match to TRBD1. The CDR3 runs to 16 residues. The V gene's germline CDR1 is SEHNR and CDR2 FQNEAQ (reference sequence). V lost 1 base and J lost 7; bases outside the gene matches: 8. CDR3 loop: CASSLGTGGAGLGYTF. The CDR3 DNA is TGTGCCAGCAGCTTAGGGACAGGGGGCGCGGGGCTTGGCTACACCTTC.

The rearrangement links TRBV18 to TRBJ2-5, with D possibly matching TRBD1 (5 bases). The CDR3 consists of 13 residues. Trimming pared 5 bases from V and 0 bases from J, leaving 7 bases between. Per the germline V gene, CDR1 is KGHSH and CDR2 is LQKENI. Written as DNA, the CDR3 is TGTGCCAGCTCATCAGGGAACCAAGAGACCCAGTACTTC. This gives the protein CASSSGNQETQYF.

This clone has a single count. This chain uses TRBV27 with TRBJ2-3, with D unclear. The CDR3 loop spans 15 amino acids. Trimming took 0 bases from V and 1 from J, leaving 8 bases between them. Germline CDR1 MNHEY, CDR2 SMNVEV (reference sequence). In DNA, the CDR3 is TGTGCCAGCAGTTTATCAGGGTACGGCACAGATACGCAGTATTTT. This translates into CASSLSGYGTDTQYF.

The rearrangement links TRBV27 to TRBJ1-3; D is perhaps TRBD1 (6 bases). The V end was cut by 2 bases, the J end by 0 bases, with 14 bases between. The germline V gene has CDR1 MNHEY and CDR2 SMNVEV (reference sequence). The CDR3 is 17 residues long. CDR3 DNA sequence: TGTGCCAGCAGTTTAAGGGGGGGACCTACCTCTGGAAACACCATATATTTT. Protein sequence: CASSLRGGPTSGNTIYF.

The V and J genes are TRBV5-1 and TRBJ1-6, with D perhaps matching TRBD1 (5 bases). V lost 6 bases to trimming and J lost 5 bases, with 12 bases between them. The CDR3 length is 14 residues. Germline CDR1 reads SGHRS; CDR2 reads YFSETQ. This CDR3 is CASTNGGDNSPLHF. The CDR3 nucleotides are TGCGCCAGCACGAACGGGGGTGATAATTCACCCCTCCACTTT.

The rearrangement links TRBV5-5 to TRBJ2-2; the D is unclear. Between the trimmed V and J ends, which lost 2 bases and 0 bases, there was a span of 5 bases. Germline CDR1 reads SGHKS; CDR2 reads YYEKEE (reference sequence). The CDR3 length is 14 residues. CDR3 protein: CASSFSSNTGELFF. DNA for the CDR3: TGTGCCAGCAGCTTCAGCTCGAACACCGGGGAGCTGTTTTTT.

V and J are TRBV6-5 and TRBJ2-3; 9 bases fit TRBD1. Trimming removed 7 bases from V and 5 bases from J; junction bases left unmatched: 4. Germline-derived CDR1 and CDR2 are MNHEY and SVGAGI. The CDR3 is 13 residues long. CDR3 sequence: CASTGQGRDTQYF. The DNA of the CDR3 is TGTGCCAGCACTGGACAGGGGAGAGATACGCAGTATTTT.